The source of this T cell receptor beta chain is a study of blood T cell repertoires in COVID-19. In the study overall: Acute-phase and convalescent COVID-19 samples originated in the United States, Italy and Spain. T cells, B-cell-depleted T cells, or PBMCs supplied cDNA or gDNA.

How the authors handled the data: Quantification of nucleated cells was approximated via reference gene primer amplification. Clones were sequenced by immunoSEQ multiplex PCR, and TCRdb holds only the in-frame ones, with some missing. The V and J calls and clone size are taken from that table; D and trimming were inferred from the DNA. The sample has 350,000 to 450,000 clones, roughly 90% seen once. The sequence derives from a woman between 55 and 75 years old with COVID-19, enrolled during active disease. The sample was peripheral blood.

Here the CDR3 DNA reads TGTGCCAGCAGTTGGACTAGTAGAGGGATCAACACCGGGGAGCTGTTTTTT. It codes for CASSWTSRGINTGELFF. The chain is built from TRBV2 and TRBJ2-2; 7 bases are shared with TRBD2. The V and J ends lost 5 bases and 2 bases, in that order; junction bases with no gene match: 11. This CDR3 has 17 residues. CDR1 and CDR2 (germline): SNHLY, FYNNEI.